The text below deals with one T cell receptor beta chain. Adults between about 18 and 95 years of age took part from under 30 US areas. Grouping used clinical history reported by participants in a survey and questionnaire. Sequenced by immunoSEQ multiplex PCR; TCRdb stores in-frame clones only, minus some. The table has hundreds of thousands of clones, roughly nine tenths seen once. Germline V gives CDR1 SGHRS, CDR2 YFSETQ. Trimming cost V 3 bases and J 5 bases, with 11 bases left between them. The CDR3 sequence is 13 residues long. This entry is derived from a study of blood T cell repertoires in COVID-19.

What was sequenced was PBMCs or T cells enriched from blood (not recorded which). The TCR comes from a man younger than 45 who had recovered from COVID-19. The V call is TRBV5-1, the J call TRBJ2-5; D is uncertain. The CDR3 nucleotides read TGCGCCAGCAGCTCGACGGAGAAGGAGACCCAGTACTTC. Translating it yields CASSSTEKETQYF.